This entry lists 26 T cell receptor beta chains sequenced from one sample in a study of identical twins. TCRdb ran MiXCR on the 5' RACE reads and lists one entry per CDR3 protein. The sample carries a few hundred thousand distinct CDR3 sequences, around 24% recorded once. The same data also went into a second study, on T cells expressing NK-cell markers.

Sample: CD4+ T cells sorted from blood. The receptors come from a woman aged 18-29 years in good health.

The chain combines TRBV7-2 with TRBJ1-5, with D unclear. The V end was cut by 8 bases, the J end by 0 bases, with 14 bases between. This CDR3 is 15 amino acids long. Germline V gives CDR1 SGHTA, CDR2 FQGNSA. In nucleotides, the CDR3 is TGTGCCAGCCGCCGGACGGCTTATAGCAATCAGCCCCAGCATTTT. Translated, it gives CASRRTAYSNQPQHF.

This clonotype was detected ten times or more. This sequence joins TRBV20-1 and TRBJ2-7, with D unclear. CDR1 and CDR2 (germline): DFQATT, SNEGSKA (reference sequence). V lost 6 bases and J 3 bases, leaving 6 bases between the germline ends. The CDR3 is 10 residues long. The CDR3 DNA is TGCAGTGCGCTAGTCTACGAGCAGTACTTC. Translating gives CSALVYEQYF.

A word on this clonotype: No conserved phenylalanine or tryptophan is present at the end of the CDR3, so a read error is the likely explanation. Because the CDR3's place on the DNA is in doubt, the DNA is left out and the CDR3 is given as listed by TCRdb. The V and J genes are TRBV5-1 and TRBJ1-1; the table assigns TRBD1, which was not confirmed against the DNA. A total of 13 residues make up the CDR3, ends included. Germline V gene lookup returns CDR1 SGHRS and CDR2 YFSETQ. The chain's CDR3 is CASSLVLDSARSL.

The chain uses TRBV20-1 and TRBJ1-5; 11 nucleotides match TRBD1. V was pared by 6 bases and J by 7 bases, with 11 bases of the junction left unmatched. The CDR3 is 15 amino acids. The germline V gene has CDR1 DFQATT and CDR2 SNEGSKA (reference sequence). The CDR3 loop reads CSASSRGDRGQPQHF. The CDR3 DNA sequence: TGCAGTGCCTCATCGAGGGGGGACAGGGGGCAGCCCCAGCATTTT.

This clonotype was seen many times. The chain has TRBV5-1 and TRBJ2-1, with 9 nucleotides matching TRBD1. J lost 6 bases, V lost 3 bases, and 7 bases had no gene match. Germline values: CDR1 SGHRS, CDR2 YFSETQ. The CDR3 runs to 15 residues. CDR3 bases: TGCGCCAGCAGCTACGGGACAGGGTCTCTCAATGAGCAGTTCTTC. It codes for CASSYGTGSLNEQFF.

This rearrangement joins TRBV3-1 to TRBJ2-1, with 9 positions matching TRBD1. V was pared by 5 bases and J by 8 bases, with 7 bases of the junction left unmatched. The CDR3 loop spans 14 amino acids. Germline values: CDR1 LGHDT, CDR2 YNNKEL (reference sequence). The CDR3 DNA follows: TGTGCCAGCAGCTGGGACAGGGTCAGGGATGAGCAGTTCTTC. As protein: CASSWDRVRDEQFF.

This clonotype came up a few times. The chain has TRBV29-1 and TRBJ1-1, with D unresolved. The CDR3 has 13 amino acids. CDR1 SQVTM and CDR2 ANQGSEA come from the germline V gene. V gave up 3 bases and J gave up 0 bases, with 8 bases separating them. This CDR3 is CSVEVHLNTEAFF. CDR3 sequence (DNA): TGCAGCGTTGAGGTCCATTTGAACACTGAAGCTTTCTTT.

The chain joins TRBV7-8 to TRBJ1-2, with unresolved D. The CDR3 has 12 amino acids. Germline V CDR1 and CDR2: SGHVS, FQNEAQ. V was clipped by 4 bases and J by 8 bases, with 11 bases between them. The CDR3 nucleotides are TGTGCCAGCAGCTCCCAGTCCATAGGCTACACCTTC. This sequence encodes CASSSQSIGYTF.

This clonotype was picked up a small number of times. The chain joins TRBV29-1 to TRBJ2-1, with TRBD1 matching over 8 bases. CDR3 size: 14 residues. The trim removed 3 bases at V and 3 bases at J, leaving 4 bases unmatched. Germline loops: CDR1 SQVTM, CDR2 ANQGSEA. The CDR3 loop reads CSVDYGQGYNEQFF. In DNA, the CDR3 is TGCAGCGTTGATTACGGACAGGGCTACAATGAGCAGTTCTTC.

A few counts support this clonotype. This rearrangement joins TRBV5-1 to TRBJ2-1; TRBD2 aligns across 12 bases. The CDR3 is 15 amino acids. V shed 4 bases and J 9 bases; nucleotides not matched to a gene: 8. Germline V gives CDR1 SGHRS, CDR2 YFSETQ. Here the CDR3 reads CASSRTSGMLSEQFF. The CDR3 DNA sequence: TGCGCCAGCAGCCGGACTAGCGGGATGTTGAGTGAGCAGTTCTTC.

This clonotype was counted only a few times. J is TRBJ2-5 and V is TRBV20-1; 8 nucleotides match TRBD2. V shed 3 bases and J 7 bases; nucleotides not matched to a gene: 4. The CDR3 sequence is 12 residues long. CDR1 and CDR2 from the germline V gene are DFQATT and SNEGSKA (reference sequence). The CDR3 nucleotides are TGCAGTGCTAGGCGGGGGGCTGGGACCCAGTACTTC. Translated, it gives CSARRGAGTQYF.

This clonotype came up a few times. Here the CDR3 DNA reads TGTGCCAGCAGCTTATTCAACCCTGACAATGAGCAGTTCTTC. Protein: CASSLFNPDNEQFF. This chain links TRBV7-8 with TRBJ2-1; D is unclear. V lost 2 bases to trimming and J lost 5 bases, with 10 bases between them. CDR1 and CDR2 (germline): SGHVS, FQNEAQ. The CDR3 has 14 residues. Based on the CDR3 plus reference TRBV7-8 and TRBJ2-1, the full variable domain is GAGVSQSPRYKVAKRGQDVALRCDPISGHVSLFWYQQALGQGPEFLTYFQNEAQLDKSGLPSDRFFAERPEGSVSTLKIQRTQQEDSAVYLCASSLFNPDNEQFFGPGTRLTVL.

This rearrangement joins TRBV7-9 to TRBJ2-3; D gene ambiguous. The germline CDR1 and CDR2 sequences are SEHNR and FQNEAQ (reference sequence). V was pared by 1 base and J by 1 base, with 9 bases between. The CDR3 loop spans 15 amino acids. The CDR3 protein is CASSLEGPGTDTQYF. CDR3 coding DNA: TGTGCCAGCAGCTTAGAAGGGCCCGGCACAGATACGCAGTATTTT.

This clonotype was counted a single time. The chain combines TRBV10-3 with TRBJ2-1, with 10 bases identical to TRBD2. V was pared by 8 bases and J by 4 bases, with 14 bases of the junction left unmatched. In germline, CDR1 is ENHRY, CDR2 SYGVKD. The CDR3 sequence is 17 residues long. Here the CDR3 reads CAIRISSGRAGYNEQFF. The CDR3 nucleotides read TGTGCCATCCGCATTTCCAGCGGGAGGGCGGGTTACAATGAGCAGTTCTTC.

This clonotype showed up just a few times. V gene TRBV7-9 combines with J gene TRBJ1-4; possibly TRBD1 for D (6 bases). CDR3 length equals 15 residues. V was pared by 1 base and J by 7 bases, with 13 bases between. Germline CDR1 reads SEHNR; CDR2 reads FQNEAQ (reference sequence). CDR3 protein: CASSLEAGGGEKLFF. The CDR3 DNA reads as TGTGCCAGCAGCTTAGAGGCAGGAGGGGGTGAAAAACTGTTTTTT.

V and J are TRBV3-1 and TRBJ1-1; TRBD1 is a possible D gene (6 bases). V gave up 3 bases and J gave up 1 base, with 12 bases separating them. The CDR3 is 15 residues long. In germline, CDR1 is LGHDT, CDR2 YNNKEL (reference sequence). Here the CDR3 reads CASSHRQAENTEAFF. The CDR3 nucleotides are TGTGCCAGCAGCCACCGACAGGCCGAGAACACTGAAGCTTTCTTT.

This chain uses TRBV7-2 with TRBJ2-7; 7 bases match TRBD1. V was clipped by 5 bases and J by 2 bases; unmatched bases: 9. The V gene's germline CDR1 is SGHTA and CDR2 FQGNSA. The CDR3 length is 15 residues. CDR3 nucleotide sequence: TGTGCCAGCAGCCCGAGGGACAGCAGAGCCTACGAGCAGTACTTC. Encoded protein: CASSPRDSRAYEQYF.

The J gene is TRBJ2-7, the V gene TRBV10-3; a weak D match, TRBD1 (5 bases). The ends were cut back, 0 bases at V and 0 bases at J, with 12 bases in the middle. The CDR3 loop spans 16 amino acids. CDR1 and CDR2 from the germline V gene are ENHRY and SYGVKD. This CDR3 reads CAISESTGLSSYEQYF. Here the CDR3 DNA reads TGTGCCATCAGTGAGTCCACAGGCCTGAGCTCCTACGAGCAGTACTTC.

This clonotype was seen only a few times. The chain links TRBV20-1 to TRBJ2-3, with 8 bases matching TRBD2. Per germline, CDR1 DFQATT and CDR2 SNEGSKA (reference sequence). The CDR3 totals 14 residues. After removal of 4 bases from V and 3 bases from J, the junction contained 6 bases not matched to a gene. Written as DNA, the CDR3 is TGCAGTGCTAAAAGGACTAGCAAGACAGATACGCAGTATTTT. This codes for CSAKRTSKTDTQYF.

The genes are TRBV7-9 and TRBJ2-3; 13 bases agree with TRBD2. This CDR3 is 15 amino acids long. The V gene end was trimmed by 5 bases and the J gene end by 4 bases; junction bases not matched to a gene: 3. Per the germline V gene, CDR1 is SEHNR and CDR2 is FQNEAQ (reference sequence). This CDR3 is CASSRLAGGSDTQYF. The DNA for the CDR3 is TGTGCCAGCAGCCGACTAGCGGGGGGTTCAGATACGCAGTATTTT.

Only a few counts were recorded for this clonotype. The J gene is TRBJ2-7, the V gene TRBV3-1; D unclear. Germline loops: CDR1 LGHDT, CDR2 YNNKEL (reference sequence). This CDR3 has 12 residues. The V end lost 0 bases, the J end lost 7 bases, and 7 bases lay between the germline ends. The CDR3, as DNA: TGTGCCAGCAGCCAAGACCAGAGAGAGCAGTACTTC. Translated, it gives CASSQDQREQYF.

This clonotype was observed a handful of times. The chain employs TRBV29-1 and TRBJ2-4, with D unclear. The ends were cut back, 7 bases at V and 8 bases at J, with 9 bases in the middle. The CDR3 spans 10 residues. Looked up from germline, CDR1 is SQVTM and CDR2 is ANQGSEA. The DNA of the CDR3 is TGCAGCGGCGGTGAACACATTCAGTACTTC. Protein product: CSGGEHIQYF.

The V call is TRBV12-5, the J call TRBJ1-6; 10 nucleotides line up with TRBD1. V was pared by 2 bases and J by 10 bases, with 8 bases of the junction left unmatched. The CDR3 runs 16 residues. Per germline, CDR1 LGHNT and CDR2 FRNRAP. In DNA, the CDR3 is TGTGCTAGTGGTTTGCTGACAGGGGGCGGAGGGTCACCCCTCCACTTT. Protein: CASGLLTGGGGSPLHF.

This clonotype showed up many times. Here the CDR3 DNA reads TGCAGTGCTAGAGTTGCGGGGTCTGAGACCCAGTACTTC. Translated, it gives CSARVAGSETQYF. The chain uses TRBV20-1 and TRBJ2-5; possibly TRBD2 for D (6 bases). Trimming pared 1 base from V and 5 bases from J, leaving 11 bases between. From germline, CDR1 is DFQATT and CDR2 SNEGSKA (reference sequence). The CDR3 consists of 13 residues.

The J gene is TRBJ2-2, the V gene TRBV25-1, with D unresolved. CDR1 and CDR2 from the germline V gene are MGHDK and SYGVNS. The CDR3 runs 13 residues. Trimming removed 6 bases at V and 4 bases at J, with 9 bases between. CDR3 coding DNA: TGTGCCAGCAGGTTCATTGGCACCGGGGAGCTGTTTTTT. Its translation is CASRFIGTGELFF.

The chain is built from TRBV20-1 and TRBJ2-2; TRBD2 is a possible D gene (6 bases). V was cut by 6 bases and J by 8 bases, with 13 bases left in between. This CDR3 has 12 residues. Germline-derived CDR1 and CDR2 are DFQATT and SNEGSKA (reference sequence). Written as DNA, the CDR3 is TGCAGTGCGGAACGGGGGTGGGGGGAGCTGTTTTTT. This encodes CSAERGWGELFF.